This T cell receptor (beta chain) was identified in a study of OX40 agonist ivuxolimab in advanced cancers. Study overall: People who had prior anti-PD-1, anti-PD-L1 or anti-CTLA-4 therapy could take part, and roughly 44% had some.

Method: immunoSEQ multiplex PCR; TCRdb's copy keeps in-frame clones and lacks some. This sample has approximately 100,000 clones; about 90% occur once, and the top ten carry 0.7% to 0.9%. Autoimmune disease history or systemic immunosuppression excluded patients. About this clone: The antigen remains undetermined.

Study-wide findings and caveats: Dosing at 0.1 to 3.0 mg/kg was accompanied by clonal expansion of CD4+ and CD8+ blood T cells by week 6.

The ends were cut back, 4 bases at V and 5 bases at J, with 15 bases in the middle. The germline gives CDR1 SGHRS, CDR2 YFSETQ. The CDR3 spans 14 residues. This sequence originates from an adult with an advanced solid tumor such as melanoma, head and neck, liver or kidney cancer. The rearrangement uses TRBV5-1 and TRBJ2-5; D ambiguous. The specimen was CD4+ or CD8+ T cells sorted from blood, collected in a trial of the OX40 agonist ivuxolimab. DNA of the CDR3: TGCGCCAGCAGCACAAGGACCGGGTCGGAGACCCAGTACTTC. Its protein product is CASSTRTGSETQYF.